This record covers a single T cell receptor (beta chain). The data were obtained in a study of cytotoxic CD8 clonotypes in ibrutinib-treated CLL. The authors obtained about 1.9 micrograms of genomic DNA from cryopreserved PBMCs for TCR beta libraries. V trimming: 4 bases; J trimming: 1 base; junction bases outside the gene matches: 4. This CDR3 has 15 amino acids. Looked up from germline, CDR1 is SGHRS and CDR2 is YFSETQ. Sequencing was designed to attain a depth spanning 1 in 200,000 to 1 in 1 million T cells. Produced via immunoSEQ multiplex PCR; TCRdb's table is partial and in-frame only. The sample has roughly 63,000 clones, approximately 54% seen once.

The genes are TRBV5-1 and TRBJ2-3; TRBD1 matches 9 bases. The specimen was PBMCs, collected after 12 months of ibrutinib treatment. The TCR sequence derives from a human donor with chronic lymphocytic leukemia. The CDR3: CASSLDRGGTDTQYF. The CDR3 nucleotides read TGCGCCAGCAGCCTAGACAGGGGGGGCACAGATACGCAGTATTTT. Drawing the rest from reference TRBV5-1 and TRBJ2-3, the complete variable domain is KAGVTQTPRYLIKTRGQQVTLSCSPISGHRSVSWYQQTPGQGLQFLFEYFSETQRNKGNFPGRFSGRQFSNSRSEMNVSTLELGDSALYLCASSLDRGGTDTQYFGPGTRLTVL.